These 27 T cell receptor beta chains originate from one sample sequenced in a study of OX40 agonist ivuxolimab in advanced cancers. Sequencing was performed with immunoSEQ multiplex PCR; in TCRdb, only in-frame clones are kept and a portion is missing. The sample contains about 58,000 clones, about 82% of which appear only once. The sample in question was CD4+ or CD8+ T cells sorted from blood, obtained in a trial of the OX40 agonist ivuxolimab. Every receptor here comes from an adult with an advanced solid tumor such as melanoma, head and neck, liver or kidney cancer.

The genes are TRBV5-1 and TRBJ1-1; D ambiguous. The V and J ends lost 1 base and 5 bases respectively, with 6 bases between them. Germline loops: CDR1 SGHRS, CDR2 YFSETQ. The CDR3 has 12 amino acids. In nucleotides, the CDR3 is TGCGCCAGCAGCTTGAGTGGGACTGAAGCTTTCTTT. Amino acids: CASSLSGTEAFF.

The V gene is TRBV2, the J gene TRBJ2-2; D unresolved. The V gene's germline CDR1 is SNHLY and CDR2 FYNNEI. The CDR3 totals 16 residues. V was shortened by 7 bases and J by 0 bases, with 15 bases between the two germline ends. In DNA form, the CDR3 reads TGTGCCAGCAACCGAAGGTCGCTATCGAACACCGGGGAGCTGTTTTTT. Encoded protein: CASNRRSLSNTGELFF.

CDR3 protein: CASSPLGRPYGYTF. The CDR3 DNA sequence: TGTGCCAGCTCACCACTCGGCAGGCCCTATGGCTACACCTTC. The V gene is TRBV18, the J gene TRBJ1-2, with D unclear. This CDR3 has 14 residues. CDR1 is KGHSH and CDR2 is LQKENI in the germline V gene. V was trimmed by 1 base and J by 4 bases, leaving 10 bases between them.

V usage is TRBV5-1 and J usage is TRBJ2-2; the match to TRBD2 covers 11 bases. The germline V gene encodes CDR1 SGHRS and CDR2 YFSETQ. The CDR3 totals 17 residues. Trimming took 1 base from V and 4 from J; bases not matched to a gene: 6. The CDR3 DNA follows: TGCGCCAGCAGCTTGATCGCTAGCGGGGGGACCACCGGGGAGCTGTTTTTT. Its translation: CASSLIASGGTTGELFF.

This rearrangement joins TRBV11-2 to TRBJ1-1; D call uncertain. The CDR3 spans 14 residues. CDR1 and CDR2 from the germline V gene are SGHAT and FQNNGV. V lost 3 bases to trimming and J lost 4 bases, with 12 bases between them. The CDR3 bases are TGTGCCAGCAGCTTTTTTCGGGCCGTCACTGAAGCTTTCTTT. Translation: CASSFFRAVTEAFF.

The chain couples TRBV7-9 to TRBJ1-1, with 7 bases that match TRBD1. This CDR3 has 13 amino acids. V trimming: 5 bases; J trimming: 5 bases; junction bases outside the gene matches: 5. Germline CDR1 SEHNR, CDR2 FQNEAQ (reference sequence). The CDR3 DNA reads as TGTGCCAGCAGCGCGCAGGGGGGTACTGAAGCTTTCTTT. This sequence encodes CASSAQGGTEAFF.

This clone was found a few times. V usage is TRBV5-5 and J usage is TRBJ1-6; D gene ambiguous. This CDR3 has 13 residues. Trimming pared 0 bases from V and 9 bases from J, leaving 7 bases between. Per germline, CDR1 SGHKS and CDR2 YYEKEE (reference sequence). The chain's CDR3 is CASSLGTASPLHF. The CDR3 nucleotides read TGTGCCAGCAGCTTGGGAACAGCTTCACCCCTCCACTTT.

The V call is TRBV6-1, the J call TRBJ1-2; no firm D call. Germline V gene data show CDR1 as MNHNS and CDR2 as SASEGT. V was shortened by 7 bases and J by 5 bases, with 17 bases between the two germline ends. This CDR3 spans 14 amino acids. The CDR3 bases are TGTGCCAGCAACACCGGGATCCGCTGGTATGGCTACACCTTC. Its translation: CASNTGIRWYGYTF.

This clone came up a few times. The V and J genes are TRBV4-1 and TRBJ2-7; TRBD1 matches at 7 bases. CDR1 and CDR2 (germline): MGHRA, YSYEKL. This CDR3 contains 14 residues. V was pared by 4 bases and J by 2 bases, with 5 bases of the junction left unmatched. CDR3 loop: CASSLSGGTYEQYF. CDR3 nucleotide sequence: TGCGCCAGCAGCCTATCAGGGGGAACCTACGAGCAGTACTTC.

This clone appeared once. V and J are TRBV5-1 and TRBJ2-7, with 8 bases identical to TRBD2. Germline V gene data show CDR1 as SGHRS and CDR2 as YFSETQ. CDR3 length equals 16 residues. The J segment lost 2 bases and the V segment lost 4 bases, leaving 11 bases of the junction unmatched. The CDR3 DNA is TGCGCCAGCAGCCCGGGACTAGAACTAAACGCCTACGAGCAGTACTTC. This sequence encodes CASSPGLELNAYEQYF.

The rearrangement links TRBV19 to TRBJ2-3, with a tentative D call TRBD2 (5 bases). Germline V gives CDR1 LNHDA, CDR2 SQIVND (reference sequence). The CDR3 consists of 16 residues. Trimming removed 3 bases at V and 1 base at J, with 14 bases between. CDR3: CASSISAKRGTDTQYF. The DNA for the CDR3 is TGTGCCAGTAGTATTTCGGCTAAGAGGGGCACAGATACGCAGTATTTT.

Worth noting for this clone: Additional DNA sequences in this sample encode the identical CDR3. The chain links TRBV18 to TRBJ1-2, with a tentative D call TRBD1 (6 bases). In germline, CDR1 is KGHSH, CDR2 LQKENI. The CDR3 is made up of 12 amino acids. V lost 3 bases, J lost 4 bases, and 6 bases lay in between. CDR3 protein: CASSPDSYGYTF. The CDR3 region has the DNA TGTGCCAGCTCACCGGACAGCTATGGCTACACCTTC.

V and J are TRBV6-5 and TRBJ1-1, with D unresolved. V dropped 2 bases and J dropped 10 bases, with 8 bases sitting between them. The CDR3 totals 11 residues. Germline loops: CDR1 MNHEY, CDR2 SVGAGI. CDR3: CASSYPRLAFF. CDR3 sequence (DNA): TGTGCCAGCAGTTACCCCAGGCTAGCTTTCTTT.

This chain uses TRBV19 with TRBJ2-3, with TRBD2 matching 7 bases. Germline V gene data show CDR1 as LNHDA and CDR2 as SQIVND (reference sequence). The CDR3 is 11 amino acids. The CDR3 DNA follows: TGTGGACTAGCCCGCACAGATACGCAGTATTTT. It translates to CGLARTDTQYF.

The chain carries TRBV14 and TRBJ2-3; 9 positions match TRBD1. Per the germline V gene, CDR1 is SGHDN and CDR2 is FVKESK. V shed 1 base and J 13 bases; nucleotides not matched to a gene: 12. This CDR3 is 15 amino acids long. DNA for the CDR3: TGTGCCAGCAGCCAAGCCTCTATCACCGGGACAGGGAAGTATTTT. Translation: CASSQASITGTGKYF.

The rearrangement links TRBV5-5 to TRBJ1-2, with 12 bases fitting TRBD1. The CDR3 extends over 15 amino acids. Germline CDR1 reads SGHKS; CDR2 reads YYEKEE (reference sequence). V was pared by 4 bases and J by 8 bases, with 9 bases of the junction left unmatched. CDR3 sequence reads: CASSTLGQGAGGYTF. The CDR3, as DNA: TGTGCCAGCAGCACCCTGGGACAGGGGGCTGGCGGCTACACCTTC.

CDR3 nucleotides: TGCGCCAGCAGCTTGGACGCGGGCAGGGGCACTGAAGCTTTCTTT. Its translation is CASSLDAGRGTEAFF. The chain joins TRBV5-1 to TRBJ1-1; D is possibly TRBD1 (6 bases). Germline CDR1 and CDR2: SGHRS and YFSETQ. V lost 0 bases and J 4 bases, leaving 13 bases between the germline ends. The CDR3 is 15 amino acids.

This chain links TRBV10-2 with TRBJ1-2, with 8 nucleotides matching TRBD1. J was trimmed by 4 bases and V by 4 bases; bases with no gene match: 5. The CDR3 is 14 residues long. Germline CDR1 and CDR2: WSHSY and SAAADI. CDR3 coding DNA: TGCGCCAGCAGTGCGGACAGGGACCTCTATGGCTACACCTTC. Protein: CASSADRDLYGYTF.

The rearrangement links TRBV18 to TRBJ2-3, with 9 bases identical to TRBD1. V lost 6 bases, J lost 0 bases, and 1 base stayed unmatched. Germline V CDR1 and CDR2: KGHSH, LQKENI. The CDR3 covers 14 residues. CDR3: CASSTGGSTDTQYF. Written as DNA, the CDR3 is TGTGCCAGCTCGACAGGGGGTAGCACAGATACGCAGTATTTT.

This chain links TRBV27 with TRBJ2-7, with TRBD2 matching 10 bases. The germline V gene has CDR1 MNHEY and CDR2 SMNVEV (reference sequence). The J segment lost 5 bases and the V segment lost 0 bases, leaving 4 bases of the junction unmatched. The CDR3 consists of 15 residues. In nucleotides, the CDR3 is TGTGCCAGCAGTTTATCGGGACTAGCGATCAACGAGCAGTACTTC. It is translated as CASSLSGLAINEQYF.

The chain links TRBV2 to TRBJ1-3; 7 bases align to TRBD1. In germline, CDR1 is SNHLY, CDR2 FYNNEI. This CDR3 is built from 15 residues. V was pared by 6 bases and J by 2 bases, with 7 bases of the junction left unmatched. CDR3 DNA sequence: TGTGCCAGCAGACCCGACAGGGTGGCTGGAAACACCATATATTTT. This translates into CASRPDRVAGNTIYF.

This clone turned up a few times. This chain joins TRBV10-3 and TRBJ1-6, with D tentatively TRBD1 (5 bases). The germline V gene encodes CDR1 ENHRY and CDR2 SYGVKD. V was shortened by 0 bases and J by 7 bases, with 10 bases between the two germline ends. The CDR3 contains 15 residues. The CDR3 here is CAISESGAGNSPLHF. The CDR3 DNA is TGTGCCATCAGTGAGTCCGGGGCGGGGAATTCACCCCTCCACTTT.

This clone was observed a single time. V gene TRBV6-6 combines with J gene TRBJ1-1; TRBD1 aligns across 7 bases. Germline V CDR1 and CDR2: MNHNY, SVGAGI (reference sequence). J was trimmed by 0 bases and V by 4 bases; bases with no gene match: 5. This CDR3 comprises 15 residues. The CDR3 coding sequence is TGTGCCAGCAGTTCCTTCCAGGGGGTGAACACTGAAGCTTTCTTT. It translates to CASSSFQGVNTEAFF.

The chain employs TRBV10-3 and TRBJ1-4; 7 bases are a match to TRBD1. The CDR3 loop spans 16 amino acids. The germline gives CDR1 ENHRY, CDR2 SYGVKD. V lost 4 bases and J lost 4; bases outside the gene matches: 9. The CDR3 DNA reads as TGTGCCATCAGTGCGGGGTGGGGGACAGATAATGAAAAACTGTTTTTT. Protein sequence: CAISAGWGTDNEKLFF.

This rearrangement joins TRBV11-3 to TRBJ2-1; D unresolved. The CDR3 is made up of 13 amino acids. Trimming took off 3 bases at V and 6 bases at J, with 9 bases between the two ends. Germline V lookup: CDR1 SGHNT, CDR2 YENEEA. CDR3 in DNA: TGTGCCAGCAGCTTGGACCGTCTCAATGAGCAGTTCTTC. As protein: CASSLDRLNEQFF.

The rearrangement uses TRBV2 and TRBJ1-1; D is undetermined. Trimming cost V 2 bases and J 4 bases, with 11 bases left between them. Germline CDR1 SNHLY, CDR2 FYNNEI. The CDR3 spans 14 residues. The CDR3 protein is CASSERVSVTEAFF. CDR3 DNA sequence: TGTGCCAGCAGTGAAAGGGTTTCGGTCACTGAAGCTTTCTTT.

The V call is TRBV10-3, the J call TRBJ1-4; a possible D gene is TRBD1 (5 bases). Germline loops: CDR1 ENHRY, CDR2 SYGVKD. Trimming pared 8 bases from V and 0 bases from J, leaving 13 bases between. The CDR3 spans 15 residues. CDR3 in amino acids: CAIRADSPTNEKLFF. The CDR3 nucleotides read TGTGCCATCCGGGCCGACAGTCCAACTAATGAAAAACTGTTTTTT.